The 5 T cell receptor beta chains below were found in one sample sequenced in a study of blood T cells in healthy people across ages. Combining a sample-barcoded 5' primer with a J-beta primer mix, a second PCR ran for roughly 6 to 12 cycles. Using its own MiXCR run on the 5' RACE reads, TCRdb lists one record per CDR3 protein. The table includes about 680,000 distinct CDR3 sequences, roughly 49% detected once. Sequenced input: blood. The receptors come from a woman aged 55-70 years in good health.

In this sample, this clonotype turned up a few times. V and J are TRBV20-1 and TRBJ2-7, with TRBD2 matching 7 bases. The CDR3 extends over 13 amino acids. V trimming: 8 bases; J trimming: 2 bases; junction bases outside the gene matches: 9. Germline assignment: CDR1 DFQATT and CDR2 SNEGSKA (reference sequence). As DNA, the CDR3 is TGCAGTACTGAGAGCGGGAACCCCTACGAGCAGTACTTC. It codes for CSTESGNPYEQYF.

This clonotype has at least ten counts. The rearrangement links TRBV28 to TRBJ1-4; 7 nucleotides line up with TRBD1. The V gene's germline CDR1 is MDHEN and CDR2 SYDVKM. The trim removed 6 bases at V and 3 bases at J, leaving 4 bases unmatched. This CDR3 comprises 14 residues. This CDR3 is CASRMTGSNEKLFF. The CDR3 bases are TGTGCCAGCAGGATGACAGGGTCTAATGAAAAACTGTTTTTT. Full variable domain (outside the CDR3, taken from reference TRBV28 and TRBJ1-4): DVKVTQSSRYLVKRTGEKVFLECVQDMDHENMFWYRQDPGLGLRLIYFSYDVKMKEKGDIPEGYSVSREKKERFSLILESASTNQTSMYLCASRMTGSNEKLFFGSGTQLSVL.

V usage is TRBV5-1 and J usage is TRBJ2-5; 7 nucleotides match TRBD2. The length of the CDR3 is 16 residues. The V gene end was trimmed by 3 bases and the J gene end by 4 bases; junction bases not matched to a gene: 12. Germline CDR1 SGHRS, CDR2 YFSETQ. The CDR3 region has the DNA TGCGCCAGCAGCTCTACGGGGGGTTTAAGTGTAGAGACCCAGTACTTC. This codes for CASSSTGGLSVETQYF. Based on the CDR3 plus reference TRBV5-1 and TRBJ2-5, the full variable domain is KAGVTQTPRYLIKTRGQQVTLSCSPISGHRSVSWYQQTPGQGLQFLFEYFSETQRNKGNFPGRFSGRQFSNSRSEMNVSTLELGDSALYLCASSSTGGLSVETQYFGPGTRLLVL.

The chain employs TRBV27 and TRBJ2-6; no definite D call. This CDR3 region has 16 residues. V was pared by 5 bases and J by 2 bases, with 13 bases between. Germline V gene lookup returns CDR1 MNHEY and CDR2 SMNVEV (reference sequence). CDR3 loop: CASSLFWVAGANVLTF. The CDR3 DNA reads TGTGCCAGCAGTCTCTTCTGGGTAGCTGGGGCCAACGTCCTGACTTTC.

The V call is TRBV24-1, the J call TRBJ2-3; 10 bases agree with TRBD2. V lost 3 bases, J lost 4 bases, and 6 bases stayed unmatched. Germline values: CDR1 KGHDR, CDR2 SFDVKD. The CDR3 runs to 16 residues. CDR3 sequence reads: CATSDPEAGGADTQYF. CDR3 nucleotide sequence: TGTGCCACCAGTGATCCAGAAGCGGGAGGGGCAGATACGCAGTATTTT.